The 25 T cell receptor beta chains reported below all come from one sample, sequenced in a study of OX40 agonist ivuxolimab in advanced cancers. Sequencing was performed with immunoSEQ multiplex PCR; in TCRdb, only in-frame clones are kept and a portion is missing. The table shows tens of thousands of clones, with approximately 83% occurring only once. The sample in question was CD4+ or CD8+ T cells sorted from blood, obtained in a trial of the OX40 agonist ivuxolimab. These receptors all stem from an adult with an advanced solid tumor such as melanoma, head and neck, liver or kidney cancer.

This chain uses TRBV4-1 with TRBJ2-1, with a tentative D call TRBD2 (6 bases). The germline V gene has CDR1 MGHRA and CDR2 YSYEKL. Trimming left V 1 base short and J 2 bases short, with 21 bases between. The CDR3 sequence is 19 residues long. The DNA for the CDR3 is TGCGCCAGCAGCCAAGGAGAGGACTATTCAGGGCCGACCTACAATGAGCAGTTCTTC. Translating gives CASSQGEDYSGPTYNEQFF.

The chain carries TRBV7-9 and TRBJ2-7; 9 positions agree with TRBD1. Germline V gene lookup returns CDR1 SEHNR and CDR2 FQNEAQ (reference sequence). The CDR3 is 15 amino acids. V shed 1 base, J shed 1 base, and the junction held 2 bases outside the gene matches. The CDR3 bases are TGTGCCAGCAGCTTAGGGACAGGGGTTTCCTACGAGCAGTACTTC. It codes for CASSLGTGVSYEQYF.

This clone was found once. This chain joins TRBV4-3 and TRBJ2-7; 7 nucleotides match TRBD1. Germline CDR1 LGHNA, CDR2 YSLEER. V was clipped by 5 bases and J by 0 bases; unmatched bases: 7. CDR3 length equals 15 residues. The CDR3 protein is CASSILWDSSYEQYF. CDR3 DNA: TGCGCCAGCAGCATACTCTGGGACAGCTCCTACGAGCAGTACTTC.

The genes are TRBV5-4 and TRBJ1-1, with D maybe TRBD1 (6 bases). Germline loops: CDR1 SGHNT, CDR2 YYREEE (reference sequence). V shed 5 bases and J shed 2 bases, with 13 bases lying between them. This CDR3 spans 14 amino acids. CDR3 amino acids: CASRAGTTNTEAFF. CDR3 in DNA: TGTGCCAGCAGGGCCGGGACAACCAACACTGAAGCTTTCTTT. Supplemented by reference TRBV5-4 and TRBJ1-1, the full variable domain reads ETGVTQSPTHLIKTRGQQVTLRCSSQSGHNTVSWYQQALGQGPQFIFQYYREEENGRGNFPPRFSGLQFPNYSSELNVNALELDDSALYLCASRAGTTNTEAFFGQGTRLTVV.

This clone occurred a few times. This rearrangement joins TRBV10-3 to TRBJ2-7; D is unresolved. V gave up 2 bases and J gave up 5 bases, with 10 bases separating them. CDR3 length: 13 amino acids. The V gene's germline CDR1 is ENHRY and CDR2 SYGVKD. CDR3 DNA sequence: TGTGCCATCAGTGAGATGGCGGTAGACGAGCAGTACTTC. It encodes CAISEMAVDEQYF.

As concerns this clone: The junction shows a germline mismatch at one end, possibly a read error. This rearrangement joins TRBV6-5 to TRBJ2-1; 9 nucleotides match TRBD2. CDR1 and CDR2 (germline): MNHEY, SVGAGI. The CDR3 length is 15 residues. CDR3 nucleotides: TGTGCCAGCAGTTACTCTGGACAGAGGACTAGCGAAAGGATCTTC. Its translation is CASSYSGQRTSERIF.

The table lists this clone with a count of one. V and J are TRBV9 and TRBJ1-3; D call uncertain. Germline-derived CDR1 and CDR2 are SGDLS and YYNGEE. The CDR3 has 15 amino acids. Trimming removed 0 bases at V and 0 bases at J, with 7 bases between. CDR3 amino acids: CASSVGIDSGNTIYF. The CDR3 region has the DNA TGTGCCAGCAGCGTAGGGATAGACTCTGGAAACACCATATATTTT.

This chain uses TRBV2 with TRBJ2-5; D is unresolved. Trimming left V 1 base short and J 7 bases short, with 7 bases between. CDR1 is SNHLY and CDR2 is FYNNEI in the germline V gene. The CDR3 is 12 residues long. The CDR3 nucleotides read TGTGCCAGCAGTGAAGGCTCAGGGACCCAGTACTTC. Translated: CASSEGSGTQYF.

In this sample, this clone turned up a few times. This rearrangement joins TRBV6-5 to TRBJ1-1; D gene ambiguous. The V end was cut by 2 bases, the J end by 4 bases, with 11 bases between. The CDR3 is 14 residues long. Germline CDR1 reads MNHEY; CDR2 reads SVGAGI. CDR3 coding DNA: TGTGCCAGCAGTTACCAGGCGAGCTTCACTGAAGCTTTCTTT. Translated, it gives CASSYQASFTEAFF.

The chain employs TRBV4-1 and TRBJ1-2; D not certain. V lost 3 bases and J lost 2, with 7 bases in between. The germline V gene has CDR1 MGHRA and CDR2 YSYEKL. The CDR3 spans 13 residues. The CDR3: CASSQDGNYGYTF. CDR3 DNA: TGCGCCAGCAGCCAGGACGGGAACTATGGCTACACCTTC.

The chain carries TRBV4-1 and TRBJ2-5, with D perhaps matching TRBD1 (6 bases). The DNA end lines up better with TRBJ2-7; the J call may be wrong. The CDR3 covers 14 residues. Germline CDR1 and CDR2: MGHRA and YSYEKL. The CDR3 DNA reads TGCGCCAGCAGTCCCGGGACAACAAACTACGAGCAGTACTTC. Its translation is CASSPGTTNYEQYF.

The chain links TRBV27 to TRBJ1-2, with D unclear. Looked up from germline, CDR1 is MNHEY and CDR2 is SMNVEV (reference sequence). The CDR3 runs 14 residues. With 5 bases removed from V and 3 bases from J, the gap between germline ends came to 13 bases. CDR3 protein: CASSTSGLHYGYTF. The CDR3 DNA follows: TGTGCCAGCAGTACCTCCGGGCTTCACTATGGCTACACCTTC.

The rearrangement joins TRBV30 to TRBJ1-1, with D possibly being TRBD1 (6 bases). The CDR3 runs to 14 residues. The germline CDR1 and CDR2 sequences are GTSNPN and SVGIG (reference sequence). V lost 2 bases, J lost 0 bases, and 10 bases lay in between. The CDR3 loop reads CAWSSGTLNTEAFF. The DNA of the CDR3 is TGTGCCTGGAGTTCCGGGACACTGAACACTGAAGCTTTCTTT.

The CDR3 nucleotides are TGTGCCAGCAGCTTAGATGAGACCCAGTACTTC. As protein: CASSLDETQYF. The chain has TRBV7-6 and TRBJ2-5; D not resolved. V shed 1 base and J shed 5 bases, with 2 bases lying between them. The germline gives CDR1 SGHVS, CDR2 FNYEAQ. The length of the CDR3 is 11 residues.

On this clone: The junction does not match germline at one end; this may be a read error. V is TRBV5-1 and J is TRBJ2-7; no clear D. CDR3 length equals 12 residues. The germline gives CDR1 SGHRS, CDR2 YFSETQ. CDR3 sequence: CASSLPGDEQYF. DNA for the CDR3: TGTGCCAGCAGCCTCCCTGGAGACGAGCAGTACTTC.

This clone was recorded a few times. J is TRBJ1-3 and V is TRBV5-1; D might be TRBD1 (5 bases). Germline V gene sequence: CDR1 SGHRS, CDR2 YFSETQ. V lost 6 bases, J lost 0 bases, and 13 bases lay in between. The CDR3 loop spans 15 amino acids. The CDR3 nucleotides are TGCGCCAGCACGGCCGACAGCCTCTCTGGAAACACCATATATTTT. Encoded protein: CASTADSLSGNTIYF. Full variable domain (rest looked up from reference TRBV5-1 and TRBJ1-3): KAGVTQTPRYLIKTRGQQVTLSCSPISGHRSVSWYQQTPGQGLQFLFEYFSETQRNKGNFPGRFSGRQFSNSRSEMNVSTLELGDSALYLCASTADSLSGNTIYFGEGSWLTVV.

The V and J genes are TRBV19 and TRBJ2-1; D possibly corresponds to TRBD1 (6 bases). The V gene lost 4 bases and the J gene lost 6 bases, with 16 bases spanning the gap. CDR1 LNHDA and CDR2 SQIVND come from the germline V gene (reference sequence). The CDR3 totals 15 residues. CDR3 bases: TGTGCCAGTAGTAATTACAGGGAAGGAGGCAATGAGCAGTTCTTC. It specifies CASSNYREGGNEQFF. Complete variable domain (other parts from reference TRBV19 and TRBJ2-1): DGGITQSPKYLFRKEGQNVTLSCEQNLNHDAMYWYRQDPGQGLRLIYYSQIVNDFQKGDIAEGYSVSREKKESFPLTVTSAQKNPTAFYLCASSNYREGGNEQFFGPGTRLTVL.

The chain carries TRBV7-2 and TRBJ2-7, with unresolved D. Germline assignment: CDR1 SGHTA and CDR2 FQGNSA. The V end lost 8 bases, the J end lost 3 bases, and 2 bases lay between the germline ends. CDR3 length: 9 amino acids. This CDR3 reads CASGYEQYF. In nucleotides, the CDR3 is TGTGCCAGCGGCTACGAGCAGTACTTC.

The chain employs TRBV11-3 and TRBJ2-1, with a weak D call TRBD2 (6 bases). This CDR3 has 16 amino acids. Trimming removed 5 bases from V and 3 bases from J, with 17 bases in between. Germline CDR1 SGHNT, CDR2 YENEEA. CDR3 region: CASSPTGGGNYNEQFF. The CDR3 nucleotides read TGTGCCAGCAGCCCTACCGGTGGCGGGAACTACAATGAGCAGTTCTTC.

DNA of the CDR3: TGTGCCAGCTCTTTTGCGGGAGGACACTACGAGCAGTACTTC. Translation gives CASSFAGGHYEQYF. The rearrangement joins TRBV2 to TRBJ2-7, with 8 bases lining up with TRBD2. V shed 8 bases and J 3 bases; nucleotides not matched to a gene: 9. The CDR3 loop spans 14 amino acids. Germline loops: CDR1 SNHLY, CDR2 FYNNEI.

The CDR3 DNA reads as TGTGCCAGCAGCCAAGACCGTCCACCCCTCCACTTT. Protein product: CASSQDRPPLHF. This chain joins TRBV14 and TRBJ1-6; D call uncertain. This CDR3 contains 12 residues. Germline CDR1 is SGHDN and CDR2 is FVKESK. Trimming left V 0 bases short and J 11 bases short, with 5 bases between.

The V call is TRBV6-6, the J call TRBJ2-1, with TRBD2 matching 9 bases. The V and J ends lost 8 bases and 7 bases, in that order; junction bases with no gene match: 6. The CDR3 runs 13 residues. CDR1 is MNHNY and CDR2 is SVGAGI in the germline V gene (reference sequence). In DNA form, the CDR3 reads TGTGCCAGCCGCGGGGGGGCCTTGAATGAGCAGTTCTTC. This sequence encodes CASRGGALNEQFF.

The rearrangement joins TRBV29-1 to TRBJ2-7; D is possibly TRBD2 (6 bases). The V end was cut by 8 bases, the J end by 6 bases, with 14 bases between. CDR3 length: 11 residues. CDR1 is SQVTM and CDR2 is ANQGSEA in the germline V gene. The CDR3 DNA sequence: TGCAGCATTCGTCTAGCGATCGAGCAGTACTTC. This encodes CSIRLAIEQYF.

This sequence joins TRBV5-4 and TRBJ2-1; 10 bases line up with TRBD2. Trimming took 1 base from V and 5 from J; bases not matched to a gene: 3. The V gene's germline CDR1 is SGHNT and CDR2 YYREEE (reference sequence). The CDR3 has 15 amino acids. CDR3 loop: CASSLRLAGDNEQFF. CDR3 DNA sequence: TGTGCCAGCAGCTTGCGCCTAGCGGGAGACAATGAGCAGTTCTTC.

The chain links TRBV18 to TRBJ2-1, with D perhaps assigned TRBD1 or TRBD2 (5 bases each). Germline V gene lookup returns CDR1 KGHSH and CDR2 LQKENI. The V gene lost 4 bases and the J gene lost 7 bases, with 8 bases spanning the gap. This CDR3 is 12 amino acids long. Here the CDR3 DNA reads TGTGCCAGCTCACTAGGGGAGAATGAGCAGTTCTTC. Its protein is CASSLGENEQFF.